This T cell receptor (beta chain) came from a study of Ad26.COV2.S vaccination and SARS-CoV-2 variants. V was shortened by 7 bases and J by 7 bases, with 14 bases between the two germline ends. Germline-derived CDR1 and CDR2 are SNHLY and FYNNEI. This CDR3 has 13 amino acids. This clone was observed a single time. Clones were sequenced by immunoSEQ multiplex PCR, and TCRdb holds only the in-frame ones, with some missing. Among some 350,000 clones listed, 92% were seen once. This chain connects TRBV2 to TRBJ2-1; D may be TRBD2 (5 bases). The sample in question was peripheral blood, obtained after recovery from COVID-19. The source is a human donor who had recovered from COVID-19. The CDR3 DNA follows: TGTGCCAGCATAGGGCCTAGCCTAAATGAGCAGTTCTTC. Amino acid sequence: CASIGPSLNEQFF.